Shown below are 10 T cell receptor beta chains from a single sample sequenced in a study of T-cell memory formation after mild COVID-19. One entry per CDR3 protein results from TCRdb running MiXCR on the 5' RACE reads. The data contain around 450,000 distinct CDR3 sequences, approximately 24% of them singletons. What was sequenced was PBMCs or a T cell subset sorted from them (not recorded which). These receptors were obtained from an adult woman who had mild COVID-19 (a few samples of this study predate the infection). Cell type and time point are not known.

The chain links TRBV7-6 to TRBJ2-1; D is tentatively TRBD1 or TRBD2 (6 bases each). The germline V and J ends were trimmed by 3 bases and 5 bases, with 14 bases remaining between them. This CDR3 region has 15 residues. CDR1 SGHVS and CDR2 FNYEAQ come from the germline V gene. CDR3 in amino acids: CASSFTVGGHNEQFF. As DNA, the CDR3 is TGTGCCAGCAGCTTTACAGTGGGGGGCCACAATGAGCAGTTCTTC.

This chain uses TRBV5-4 with TRBJ2-1, with D possibly being TRBD1 (6 bases). V shed 1 base and J shed 4 bases, with 9 bases lying between them. This CDR3 has 14 amino acids. Germline assignment: CDR1 SGHNT and CDR2 YYREEE (reference sequence). The CDR3 spells CASSLQQGYNEQFF. CDR3 in DNA: TGTGCCAGCAGCTTGCAACAGGGTTACAATGAGCAGTTCTTC.

The chain joins TRBV5-1 to TRBJ2-7; D unclear. Per germline, CDR1 SGHRS and CDR2 YFSETQ. The CDR3 totals 15 residues. Trimming removed 4 bases from V and 1 base from J, with 15 bases in between. The CDR3 sequence: CASSPGVGNSYEQYF. The CDR3 region has the DNA TGCGCCAGCAGCCCCGGCGTGGGAAATTCCTACGAGCAGTACTTC.

CDR3 residues: CASSLAGDDYGYTF. In nucleotides, the CDR3 is TGTGCCAGCAGCTTGGCAGGGGATGACTATGGCTACACCTTC. The rearrangement uses TRBV5-5 and TRBJ1-2; tentatively, D is TRBD1 (6 bases). V lost 0 bases and J lost 3, with 9 bases in between. There are 14 residues in the CDR3. From germline, CDR1 is SGHKS and CDR2 YYEKEE (reference sequence). The whole variable domain, filled in from reference TRBV5-5 and TRBJ1-2, reads DAGVTQSPTHLIKTRGQQVTLRCSPISGHKSVSWYQQVLGQGPQFIFQYYEKEERGRGNFPDRFSARQFPNYSSELNVNALLLGDSALYLCASSLAGDDYGYTFGSGTRLTVV.

On this clonotype: This likely traces to a read error, being one base from a far larger clone. The V and J genes are TRBV7-2 and TRBJ2-7; D gene ambiguous. From germline, CDR1 is SGHTA and CDR2 FQGNSA. This CDR3 region has 12 residues. V was pared by 0 bases and J by 3 bases, with 3 bases between. This CDR3 reads CASSLAHYEQYF. The CDR3 DNA reads as TGTGCCAGCAGCTTAGCGCACTACGAGCAGTACTTC.

The chain uses TRBV6-6 and TRBJ2-7; TRBD2 might be the D (5 bases). The J call may be incorrect, as the DNA end agrees better with TRBJ2-1. Germline values: CDR1 MNHNY, CDR2 SVGAGI (reference sequence). The length of the CDR3 is 13 residues. CDR3 coding DNA: TGTGCCAGCAGGAGTGCGGACTCCTACGAGCAGTTCTTC. Protein product: CASRSADSYEQFF.

The chain combines TRBV29-1 with TRBJ1-2; D gene unclear. The ends were cut back, 3 bases at V and 4 bases at J, with 9 bases in the middle. Per germline, CDR1 SQVTM and CDR2 ANQGSEA. The length of the CDR3 is 12 residues. The CDR3 coding sequence is TGCAGCGTTGACCGTCCCAGCTATGGCTACACCTTC. Its protein is CSVDRPSYGYTF.

The J gene is TRBJ2-7, the V gene TRBV27; D unresolved. The CDR3 spans 16 residues. Trimming removed 0 bases from V and 7 bases from J, with 19 bases in between. From germline, CDR1 is MNHEY and CDR2 SMNVEV (reference sequence). In DNA form, the CDR3 reads TGTGCCAGCAGTTTATCTCCCCCCGGGCAGCTGGGGGAGCAGTACTTC. It encodes CASSLSPPGQLGEQYF.

The rearrangement joins TRBV9 to TRBJ2-1; 8 nucleotides match TRBD1. This CDR3 has 16 amino acids. CDR1 SGDLS and CDR2 YYNGEE come from the germline V gene. The ends lost 3 bases at V and 1 base at J; junction bases unmatched: 6. The CDR3 sequence: CASSATTGASYNEQFF. The CDR3 nucleotides are TGTGCCAGCAGCGCAACGACAGGGGCTTCCTACAATGAGCAGTTCTTC.

The table lists this clonotype with a few counts. The junction and the germline gene differ at one end; a read error may be behind it. V usage is TRBV7-9 and J usage is TRBJ2-5; D gene ambiguous. Germline V gene data show CDR1 as SEHNR and CDR2 as FQNEAQ (reference sequence). This CDR3 region has 15 residues. The CDR3 spells CASNLYLGPQETQYF. The CDR3 region has the DNA TGTGCCAGCAACTTATACCTGGGCCCCCAAGAGACCCAGTACTTC.